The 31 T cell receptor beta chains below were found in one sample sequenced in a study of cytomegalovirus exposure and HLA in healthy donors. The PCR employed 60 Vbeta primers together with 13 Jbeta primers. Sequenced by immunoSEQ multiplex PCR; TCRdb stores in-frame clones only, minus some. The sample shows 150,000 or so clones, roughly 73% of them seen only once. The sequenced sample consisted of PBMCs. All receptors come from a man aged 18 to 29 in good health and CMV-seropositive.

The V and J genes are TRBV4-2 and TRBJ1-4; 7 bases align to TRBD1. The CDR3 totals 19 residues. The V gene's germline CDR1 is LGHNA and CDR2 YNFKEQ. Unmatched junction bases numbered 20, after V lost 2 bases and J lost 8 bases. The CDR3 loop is CASSQYGGPGQRTREKLFF. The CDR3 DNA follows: TGTGCCAGCAGCCAATATGGGGGACCGGGACAGCGGACGCGAGAAAAACTGTTTTTT.

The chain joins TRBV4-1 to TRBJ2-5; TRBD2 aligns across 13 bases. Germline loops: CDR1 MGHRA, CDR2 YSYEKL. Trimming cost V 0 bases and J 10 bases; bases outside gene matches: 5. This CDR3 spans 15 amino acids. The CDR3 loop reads CASSQDLRTSGSQYF. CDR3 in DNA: TGCGCCAGCAGCCAAGACCTACGGACTAGCGGGAGCCAGTACTTC.

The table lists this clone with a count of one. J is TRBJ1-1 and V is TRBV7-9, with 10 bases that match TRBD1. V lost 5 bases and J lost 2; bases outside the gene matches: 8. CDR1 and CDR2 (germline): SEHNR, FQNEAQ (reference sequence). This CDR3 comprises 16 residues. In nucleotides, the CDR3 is TGTGCCAGCAGCCCATCCGGACAGGGGGGAAACACTGAAGCTTTCTTT. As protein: CASSPSGQGGNTEAFF.

CDR3 loop: CASRAGGTSTDTQYF. DNA for the CDR3: TGCGCCAGCCGAGCCGGGGGAACGAGCACAGATACGCAGTATTTT. J is TRBJ2-3 and V is TRBV4-1; maybe TRBD2 (6 bases). CDR1 is MGHRA and CDR2 is YSYEKL in the germline V gene. The V gene lost 8 bases and the J gene lost 0 bases, with 15 bases spanning the gap. CDR3 size: 15 residues.

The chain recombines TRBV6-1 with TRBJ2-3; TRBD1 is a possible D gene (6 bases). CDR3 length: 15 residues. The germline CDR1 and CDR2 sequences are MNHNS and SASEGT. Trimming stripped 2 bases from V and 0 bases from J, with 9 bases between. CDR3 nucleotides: TGTGCCAGCAGTGAAAGGGGGATTAGCACAGATACGCAGTATTTT. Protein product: CASSERGISTDTQYF.

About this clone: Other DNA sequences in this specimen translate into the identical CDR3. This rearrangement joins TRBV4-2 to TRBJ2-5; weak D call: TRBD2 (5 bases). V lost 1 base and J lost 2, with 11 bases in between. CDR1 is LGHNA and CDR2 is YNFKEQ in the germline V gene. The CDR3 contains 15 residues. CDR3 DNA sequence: TGTGCCAGCAGCCAAGGGCTAAGCGGACAAGAGACCCAGTACTTC. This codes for CASSQGLSGQETQYF.

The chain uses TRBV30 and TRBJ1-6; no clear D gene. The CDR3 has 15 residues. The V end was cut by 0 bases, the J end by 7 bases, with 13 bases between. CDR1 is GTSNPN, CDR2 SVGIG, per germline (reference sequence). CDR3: CAWSVSTTWNSPLHF. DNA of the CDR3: TGTGCCTGGAGTGTTTCGACAACGTGGAATTCACCCCTCCACTTT.

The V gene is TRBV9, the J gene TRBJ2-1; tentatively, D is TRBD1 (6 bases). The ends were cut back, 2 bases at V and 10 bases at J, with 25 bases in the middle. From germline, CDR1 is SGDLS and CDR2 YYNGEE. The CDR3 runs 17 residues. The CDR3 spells CASSVDLRGPRSGEQFF. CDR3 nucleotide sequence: TGTGCCAGCAGCGTCGATCTCAGGGGCCCCAGGTCGGGGGAGCAGTTCTTC.

The CDR3 loop reads CASSPWSGGSHNEQFF. The DNA for the CDR3 is TGTGCCAGCAGCCCTTGGTCGGGAGGGTCCCACAATGAGCAGTTCTTC. The chain uses TRBV11-2 and TRBJ2-1; 8 positions match TRBD2. CDR1 is SGHAT, CDR2 FQNNGV, per germline. Trimming took 5 bases from V and 5 from J; bases not matched to a gene: 11. The CDR3 consists of 16 residues.

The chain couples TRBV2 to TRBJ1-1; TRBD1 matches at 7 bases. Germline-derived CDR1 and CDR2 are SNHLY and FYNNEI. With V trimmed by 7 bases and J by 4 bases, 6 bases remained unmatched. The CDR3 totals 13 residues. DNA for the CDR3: TGTGCCAGCACGGGGACAGAATTCACTGAAGCTTTCTTT. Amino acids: CASTGTEFTEAFF.

In DNA, the CDR3 is TGTGCCAGCATGGGGATCAGACAGGGAGGCTACGAGCAGTACTTC. Its translation: CASMGIRQGGYEQYF. The chain has TRBV2 and TRBJ2-7; D is possibly TRBD1 (7 bases). The germline V gene has CDR1 SNHLY and CDR2 FYNNEI. The V and J ends lost 7 bases and 3 bases respectively, with 19 bases between them. This CDR3 contains 15 residues.

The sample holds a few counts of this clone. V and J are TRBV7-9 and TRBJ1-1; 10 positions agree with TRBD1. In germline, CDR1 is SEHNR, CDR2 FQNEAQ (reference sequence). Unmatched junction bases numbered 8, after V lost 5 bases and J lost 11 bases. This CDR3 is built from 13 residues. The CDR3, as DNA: TGTGCCAGCAGCCGGACAGGGGGGGGTGCGGCTTTCTTT. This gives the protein CASSRTGGGAAFF.

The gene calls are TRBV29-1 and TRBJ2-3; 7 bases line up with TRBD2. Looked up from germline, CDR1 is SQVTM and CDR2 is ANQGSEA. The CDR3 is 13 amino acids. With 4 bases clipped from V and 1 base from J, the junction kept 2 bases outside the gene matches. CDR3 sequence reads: CSVGAGGTDTQYF. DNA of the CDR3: TGCAGCGTTGGGGCGGGAGGCACAGATACGCAGTATTTT.

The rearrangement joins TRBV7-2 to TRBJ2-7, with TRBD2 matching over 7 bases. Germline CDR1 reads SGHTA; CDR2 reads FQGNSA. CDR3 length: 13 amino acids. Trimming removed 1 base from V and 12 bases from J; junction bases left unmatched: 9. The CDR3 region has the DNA TGTGCCAGCAGCTTAGGAGGGAGGGCCGGGGCGTACTTC. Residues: CASSLGGRAGAYF.

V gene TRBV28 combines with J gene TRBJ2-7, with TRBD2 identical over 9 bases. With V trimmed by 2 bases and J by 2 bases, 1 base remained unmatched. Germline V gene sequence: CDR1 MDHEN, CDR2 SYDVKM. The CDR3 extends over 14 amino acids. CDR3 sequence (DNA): TGTGCCAGCAGTTTAGCTAGCGGGACCTACGAGCAGTACTTC. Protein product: CASSLASGTYEQYF. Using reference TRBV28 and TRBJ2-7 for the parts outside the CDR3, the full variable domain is DVKVTQSSRYLVKRTGEKVFLECVQDMDHENMFWYRQDPGLGLRLIYFSYDVKMKEKGDIPEGYSVSREKKERFSLILESASTNQTSMYLCASSLASGTYEQYFGPGTRLTVT.

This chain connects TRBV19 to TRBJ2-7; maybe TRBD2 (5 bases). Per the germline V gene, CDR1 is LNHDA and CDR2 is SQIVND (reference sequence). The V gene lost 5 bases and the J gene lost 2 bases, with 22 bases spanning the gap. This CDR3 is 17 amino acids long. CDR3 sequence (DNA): TGTGCCAGTAGTCCAGAGTACCTAAGCGGAACCACCTACGAGCAGTACTTC. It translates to CASSPEYLSGTTYEQYF.

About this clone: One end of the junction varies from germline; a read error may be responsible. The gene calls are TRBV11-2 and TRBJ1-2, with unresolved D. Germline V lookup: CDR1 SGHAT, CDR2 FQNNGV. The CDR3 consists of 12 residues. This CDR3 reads CASSFQGDYIRF. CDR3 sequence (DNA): TGTGCCAGCAGCTTCCAAGGAGATTACATTCGGTTC.

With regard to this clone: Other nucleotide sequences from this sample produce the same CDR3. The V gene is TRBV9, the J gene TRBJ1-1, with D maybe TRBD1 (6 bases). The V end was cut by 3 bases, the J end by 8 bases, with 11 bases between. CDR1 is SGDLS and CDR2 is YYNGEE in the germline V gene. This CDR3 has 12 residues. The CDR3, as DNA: TGTGCCAGCAGCGCCGGGGGGACAGAAGCTTTCTTT. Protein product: CASSAGGTEAFF.

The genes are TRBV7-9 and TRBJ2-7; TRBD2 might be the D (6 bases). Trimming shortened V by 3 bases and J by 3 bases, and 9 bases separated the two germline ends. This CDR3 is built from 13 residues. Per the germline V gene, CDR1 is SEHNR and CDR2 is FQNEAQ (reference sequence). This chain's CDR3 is CASSFSGGYEQYF. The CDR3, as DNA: TGTGCCAGCAGCTTTTCCGGGGGCTACGAGCAGTACTTC. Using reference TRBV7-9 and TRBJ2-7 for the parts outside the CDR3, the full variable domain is DTGVSQNPRHKITKRGQNVTFRCDPISEHNRLYWYRQTLGQGPEFLTYFQNEAQLEKSRLLSDRFSAERPKGSFSTLEIQRTEQGDSAMYLCASSFSGGYEQYFGPGTRLTVT.

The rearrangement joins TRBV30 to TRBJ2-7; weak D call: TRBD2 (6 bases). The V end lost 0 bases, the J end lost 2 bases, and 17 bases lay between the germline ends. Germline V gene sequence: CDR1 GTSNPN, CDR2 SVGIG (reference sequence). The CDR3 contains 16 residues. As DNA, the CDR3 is TGTGCCTGGAGTGTAGGAGGGACCAACTTCGCCTACGAGCAGTACTTC. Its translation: CAWSVGGTNFAYEQYF.

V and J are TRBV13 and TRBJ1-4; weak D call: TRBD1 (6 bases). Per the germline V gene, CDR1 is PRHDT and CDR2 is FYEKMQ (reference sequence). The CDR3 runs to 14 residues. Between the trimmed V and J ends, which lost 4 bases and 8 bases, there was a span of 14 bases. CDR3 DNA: TGTGCCAGCAGCTCCCAGGGGATTGGAGAAAAACTGTTTTTT. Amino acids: CASSSQGIGEKLFF.

The CDR3: CASSDFGRAGYEQYF. CDR3 sequence (DNA): TGTGCCAGCAGTGACTTCGGCCGGGCGGGCTACGAGCAGTACTTC. The chain employs TRBV2 and TRBJ2-7; D perhaps matches TRBD2 (5 bases). Trimming shortened V by 3 bases and J by 3 bases, and 15 bases separated the two germline ends. In germline, CDR1 is SNHLY, CDR2 FYNNEI. The CDR3 runs 15 residues. The variable domain in full, completed from reference TRBV2 and TRBJ2-7, reads EPEVTQTPSHQVTQMGQEVILRCVPISNHLYFYWYRQILGQKVEFLVSFYNNEISEKSEIFDDQFSVERPDGSNFTLKIRSTKLEDSAMYFCASSDFGRAGYEQYFGPGTRLTVT.

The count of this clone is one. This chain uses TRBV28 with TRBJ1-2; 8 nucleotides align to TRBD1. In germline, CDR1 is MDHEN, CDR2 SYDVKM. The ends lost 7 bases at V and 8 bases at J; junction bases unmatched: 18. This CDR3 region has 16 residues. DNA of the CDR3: TGTGCCAGCAAGGGGACAGGACAAACCCCGGGGGAAGGCTACACCTTC. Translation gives CASKGTGQTPGEGYTF.

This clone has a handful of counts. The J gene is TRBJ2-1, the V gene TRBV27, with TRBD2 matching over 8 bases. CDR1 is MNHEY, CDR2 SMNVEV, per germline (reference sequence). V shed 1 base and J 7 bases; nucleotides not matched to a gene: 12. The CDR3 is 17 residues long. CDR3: CASSLYSPGTSRNEQFF. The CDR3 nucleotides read TGTGCCAGCAGTTTATATTCCCCGGGGACTAGTCGTAATGAGCAGTTCTTC.

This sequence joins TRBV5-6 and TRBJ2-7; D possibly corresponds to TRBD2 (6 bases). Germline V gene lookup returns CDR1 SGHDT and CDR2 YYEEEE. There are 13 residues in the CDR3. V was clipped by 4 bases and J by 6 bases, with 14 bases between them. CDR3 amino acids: CASSRRDRGEQYF. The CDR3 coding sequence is TGTGCCAGCAGCAGGCGGGATAGGGGCGAGCAGTACTTC.

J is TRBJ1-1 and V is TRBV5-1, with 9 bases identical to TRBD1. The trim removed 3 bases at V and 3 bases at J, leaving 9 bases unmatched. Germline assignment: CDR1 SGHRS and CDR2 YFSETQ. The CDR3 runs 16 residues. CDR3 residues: CASSWGDRVLDTEAFF. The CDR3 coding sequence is TGCGCCAGCAGCTGGGGGGACAGGGTTTTGGACACTGAAGCTTTCTTT.

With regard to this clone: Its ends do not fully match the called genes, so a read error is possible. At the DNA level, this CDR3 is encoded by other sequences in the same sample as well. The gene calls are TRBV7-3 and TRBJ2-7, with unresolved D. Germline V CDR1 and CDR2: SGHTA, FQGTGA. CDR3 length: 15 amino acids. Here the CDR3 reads CASSLSGGPSYEQYF. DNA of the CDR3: TGTGCCAGCAGCTTAAGCGGCGGCCCCTCCTACGAGCAATACTTC.

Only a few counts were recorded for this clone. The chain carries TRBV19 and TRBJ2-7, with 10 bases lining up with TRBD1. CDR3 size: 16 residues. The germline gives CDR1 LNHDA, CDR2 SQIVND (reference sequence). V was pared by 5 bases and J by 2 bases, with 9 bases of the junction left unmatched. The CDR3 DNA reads TGTGCCAGTAGTGTACTTGGGGACAGGGGAACCTACGAGCAGTACTTC. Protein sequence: CASSVLGDRGTYEQYF.

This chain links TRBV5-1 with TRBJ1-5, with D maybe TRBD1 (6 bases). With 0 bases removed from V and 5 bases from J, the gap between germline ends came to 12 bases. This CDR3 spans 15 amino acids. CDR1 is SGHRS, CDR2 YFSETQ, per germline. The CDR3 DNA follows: TGCGCCAGCAGCTTGGGGGGGCGAGGAGATCAGCCCCAGCATTTT. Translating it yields CASSLGGRGDQPQHF.

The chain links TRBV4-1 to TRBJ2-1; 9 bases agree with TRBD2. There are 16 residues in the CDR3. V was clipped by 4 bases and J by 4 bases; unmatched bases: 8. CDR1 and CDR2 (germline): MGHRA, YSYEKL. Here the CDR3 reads CASSLRGGREYNEQFF. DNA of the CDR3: TGCGCCAGCAGCCTCAGGGGCGGGAGGGAGTACAATGAGCAGTTCTTC.

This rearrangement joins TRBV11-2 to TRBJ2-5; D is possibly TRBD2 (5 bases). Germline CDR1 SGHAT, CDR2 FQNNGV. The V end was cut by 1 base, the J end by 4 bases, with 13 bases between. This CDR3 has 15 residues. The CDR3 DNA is TGTGCCAGCAGCTTAGGACTAAAGAAAGGAGAGACCCAGTACTTC. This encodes CASSLGLKKGETQYF.